The clone carrying this T cell receptor (beta chain) was observed a single time. What it recognizes is unknown. A far bigger clonotype differs at one base, so this is likely a read error. The sample contains more than one DNA sequence encoding this CDR3. The sample originates from a study of shared clonotypes between healthy human individuals. General observations from the study: Naive subsets usually exceeded memory subsets in estimated richness. Among non-shared clonotypes, generation probabilities were lower than among those shared by all four donors.

Deep level was the assay's run setting. Profiled with immunoSEQ multiplex PCR; TCRdb holds only in-frame clones, not every one. This table has over a million clones, 75% to 85% appearing once. Trimming stripped 1 base from V and 3 bases from J, with 20 bases between. This CDR3 is 17 amino acids long. This sequence joins TRBV5-3 and TRBJ2-7, with D hard to call. TRBV5-3 is an ORF, with its function uncertain. Specimen: memory CD4+ T cells from PBMCs. Subset given: CD45RA-negative fraction. The receptor comes from a man aged 18 to 29 in good health. Some clones in this sample may be carry-over from other donors' samples. The CDR3 is CARSLKLWKAPDYEQYF. CDR3 DNA: TGTGCCAGAAGCTTGAAACTATGGAAGGCGCCGGACTACGAGCAGTACTTC.